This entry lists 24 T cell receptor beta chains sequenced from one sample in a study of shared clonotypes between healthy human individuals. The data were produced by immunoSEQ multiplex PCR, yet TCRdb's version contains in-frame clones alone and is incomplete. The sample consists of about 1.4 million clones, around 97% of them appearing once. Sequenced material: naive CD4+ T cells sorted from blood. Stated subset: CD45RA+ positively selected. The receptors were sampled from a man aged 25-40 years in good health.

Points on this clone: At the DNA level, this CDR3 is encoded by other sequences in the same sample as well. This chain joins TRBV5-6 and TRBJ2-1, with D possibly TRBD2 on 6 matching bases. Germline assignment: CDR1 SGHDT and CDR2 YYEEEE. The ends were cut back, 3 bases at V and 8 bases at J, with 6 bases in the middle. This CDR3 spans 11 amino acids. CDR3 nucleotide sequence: TGTGCCAGCAGCTCGGGGGATGAGCAGTTCTTC. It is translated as CASSSGDEQFF.

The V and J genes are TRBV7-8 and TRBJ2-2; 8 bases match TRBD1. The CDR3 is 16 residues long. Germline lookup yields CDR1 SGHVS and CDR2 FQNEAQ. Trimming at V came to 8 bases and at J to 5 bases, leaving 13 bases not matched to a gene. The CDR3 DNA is TGTGCCAGCCGCCAAGAGGGGACAGGTGGGACCGGGGAGCTGTTTTTT. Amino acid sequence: CASRQEGTGGTGELFF.

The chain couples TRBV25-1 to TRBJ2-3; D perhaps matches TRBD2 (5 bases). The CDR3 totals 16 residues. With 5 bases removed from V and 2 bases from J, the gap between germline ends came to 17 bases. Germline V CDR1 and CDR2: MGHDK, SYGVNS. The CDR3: CASSLFGVYNTDTQYF. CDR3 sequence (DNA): TGTGCCAGCAGTTTGTTCGGGGTTTACAACACAGATACGCAGTATTTT.

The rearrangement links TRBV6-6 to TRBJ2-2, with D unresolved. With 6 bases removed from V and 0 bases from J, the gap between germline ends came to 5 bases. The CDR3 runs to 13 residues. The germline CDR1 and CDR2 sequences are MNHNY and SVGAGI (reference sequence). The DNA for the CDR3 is TGTGCCAGCAGGCACCCGAACACCGGGGAGCTGTTTTTT. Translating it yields CASRHPNTGELFF.

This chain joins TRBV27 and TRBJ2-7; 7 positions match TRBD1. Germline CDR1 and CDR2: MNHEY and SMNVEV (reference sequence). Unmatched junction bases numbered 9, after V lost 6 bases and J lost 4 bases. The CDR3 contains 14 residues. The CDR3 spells CASSRQGPGYEQYF. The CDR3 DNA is TGTGCCAGCAGCCGACAGGGCCCCGGGTACGAGCAGTACTTC.

This CDR3 is CASSLNRDRDYGYTF. The CDR3 region has the DNA TGTGCCAGCAGCTTAAACCGGGACAGAGACTATGGCTACACCTTC. The V call is TRBV7-9, the J call TRBJ1-2, with TRBD1 matching 7 bases. Looked up from germline, CDR1 is SEHNR and CDR2 is FQNEAQ (reference sequence). The CDR3 runs to 15 residues. V lost 2 bases and J lost 3; bases outside the gene matches: 6.

The CDR3 spells CASSDERAGGNYGYTF. DNA for the CDR3: TGTGCCAGCAGTGATGAGCGAGCAGGGGGTAACTATGGCTACACCTTC. The rearrangement joins TRBV2 to TRBJ1-2; 7 positions agree with TRBD1. J gave up 1 base and V 3 bases, and 8 bases lay outside the gene matches. The CDR3 is 16 amino acids. The germline CDR1 and CDR2 sequences are SNHLY and FYNNEI.

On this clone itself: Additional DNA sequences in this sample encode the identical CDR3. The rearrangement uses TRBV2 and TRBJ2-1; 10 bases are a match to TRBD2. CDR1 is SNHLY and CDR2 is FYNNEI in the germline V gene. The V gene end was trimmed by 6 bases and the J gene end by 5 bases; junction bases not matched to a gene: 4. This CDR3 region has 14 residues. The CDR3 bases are TGTGCCAGCAGCTGGACTAGCGGTGACAATGAGCAGTTCTTC. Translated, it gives CASSWTSGDNEQFF. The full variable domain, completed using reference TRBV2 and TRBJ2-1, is EPEVTQTPSHQVTQMGQEVILRCVPISNHLYFYWYRQILGQKVEFLVSFYNNEISEKSEIFDDQFSVERPDGSNFTLKIRSTKLEDSAMYFCASSWTSGDNEQFFGPGTRLTVL.

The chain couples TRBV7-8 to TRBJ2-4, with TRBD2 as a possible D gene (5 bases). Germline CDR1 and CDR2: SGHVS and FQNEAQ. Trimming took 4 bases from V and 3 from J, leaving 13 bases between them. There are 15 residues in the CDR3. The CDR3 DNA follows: TGTGCCAGCAGCTCACTAGACACGTACAAAAACATTCAGTACTTC. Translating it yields CASSSLDTYKNIQYF.

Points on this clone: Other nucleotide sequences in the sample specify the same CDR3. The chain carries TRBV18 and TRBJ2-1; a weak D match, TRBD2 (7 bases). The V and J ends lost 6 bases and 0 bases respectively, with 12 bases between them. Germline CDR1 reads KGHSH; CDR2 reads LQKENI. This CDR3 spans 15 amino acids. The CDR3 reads CASSPRGGSYNEQFF. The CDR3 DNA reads TGTGCCAGCTCCCCAAGGGGGGGCTCCTACAATGAGCAGTTCTTC.

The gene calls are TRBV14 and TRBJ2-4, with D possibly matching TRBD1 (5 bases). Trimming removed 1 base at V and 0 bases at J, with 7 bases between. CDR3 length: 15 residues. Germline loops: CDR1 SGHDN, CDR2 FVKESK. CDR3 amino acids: CASSQGQIAKNIQYF. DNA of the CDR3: TGTGCCAGCAGCCAAGGACAGATAGCCAAAAACATTCAGTACTTC.

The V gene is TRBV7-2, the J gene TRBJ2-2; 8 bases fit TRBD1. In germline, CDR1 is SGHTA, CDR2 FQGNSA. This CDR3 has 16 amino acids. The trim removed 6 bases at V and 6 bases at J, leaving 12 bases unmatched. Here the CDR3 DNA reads TGTGCCAGCAGGGCAATAAGGACAGGGTTCCCCGGGGAGCTGTTTTTT. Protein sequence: CASRAIRTGFPGELFF.

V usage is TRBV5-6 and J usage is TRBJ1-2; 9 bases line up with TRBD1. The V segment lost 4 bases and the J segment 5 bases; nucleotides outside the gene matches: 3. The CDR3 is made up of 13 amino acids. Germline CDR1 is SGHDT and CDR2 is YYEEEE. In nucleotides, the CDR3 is TGTGCCAGCAGCCCCGGGACAGGGTATGGCTACACCTTC. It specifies CASSPGTGYGYTF.

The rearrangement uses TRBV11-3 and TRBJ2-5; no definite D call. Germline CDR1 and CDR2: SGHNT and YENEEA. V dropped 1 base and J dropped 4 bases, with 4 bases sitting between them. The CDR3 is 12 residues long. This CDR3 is CASSLGAETQYF. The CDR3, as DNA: TGTGCCAGCAGCTTAGGGGCAGAGACCCAGTACTTC. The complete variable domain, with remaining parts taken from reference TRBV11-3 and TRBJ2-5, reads EAGVVQSPRYKIIEKKQPVAFWCNPISGHNTLYWYLQNLGQGPELLIRYENEEAVDDSQLPKDRFSAERLKGVDSTLKIQPAELGDSAVYLCASSLGAETQYFGPGTRLLVL.

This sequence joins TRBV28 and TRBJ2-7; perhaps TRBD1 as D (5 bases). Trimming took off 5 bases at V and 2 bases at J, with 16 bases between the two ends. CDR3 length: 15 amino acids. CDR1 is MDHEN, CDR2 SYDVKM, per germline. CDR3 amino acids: CASSPLTEQAYEQYF. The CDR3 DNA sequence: TGTGCCAGCAGTCCTCTGACAGAACAAGCCTACGAGCAGTACTTC. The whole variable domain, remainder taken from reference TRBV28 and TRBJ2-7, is DVKVTQSSRYLVKRTGEKVFLECVQDMDHENMFWYRQDPGLGLRLIYFSYDVKMKEKGDIPEGYSVSREKKERFSLILESASTNQTSMYLCASSPLTEQAYEQYFGPGTRLTVT.

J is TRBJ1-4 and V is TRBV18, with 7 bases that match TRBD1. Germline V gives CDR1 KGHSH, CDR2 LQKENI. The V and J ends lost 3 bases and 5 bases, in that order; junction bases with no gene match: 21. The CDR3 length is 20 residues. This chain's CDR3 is CASSPRRGGVLDRLNEKLFF. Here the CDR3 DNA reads TGTGCCAGCTCACCGCGAAGAGGGGGCGTTCTCGATAGATTGAATGAAAAACTGTTTTTT.

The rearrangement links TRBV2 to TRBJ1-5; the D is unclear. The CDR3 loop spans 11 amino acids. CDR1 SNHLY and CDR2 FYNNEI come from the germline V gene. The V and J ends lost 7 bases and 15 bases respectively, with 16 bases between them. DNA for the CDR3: TGTGCCAGCACTCGAGGGAGTATTACGCATTTT. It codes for CASTRGSITHF.

DNA of the CDR3: TGTGCCAGCAGCTACACATGGACTAGCACAGATACGCAGTATTTT. It translates to CASSYTWTSTDTQYF. V is TRBV7-2 and J is TRBJ2-3; tentatively, D is TRBD2 (5 bases). The CDR3 totals 15 residues. The V gene lost 4 bases and the J gene lost 0 bases, with 11 bases spanning the gap. CDR1 SGHTA and CDR2 FQGNSA come from the germline V gene.

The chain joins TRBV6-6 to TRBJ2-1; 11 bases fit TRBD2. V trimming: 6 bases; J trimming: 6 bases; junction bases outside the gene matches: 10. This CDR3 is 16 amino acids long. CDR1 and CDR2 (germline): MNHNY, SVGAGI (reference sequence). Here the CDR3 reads CASSPLAGGLSNEQFF. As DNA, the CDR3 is TGTGCCAGCAGCCCTTTAGCGGGAGGGTTAAGCAATGAGCAGTTCTTC.

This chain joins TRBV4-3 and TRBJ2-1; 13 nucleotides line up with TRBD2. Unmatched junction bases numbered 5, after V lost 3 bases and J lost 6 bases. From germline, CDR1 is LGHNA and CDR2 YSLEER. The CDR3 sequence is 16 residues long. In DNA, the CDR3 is TGCGCCAGCAGCCACAGACTAGCGGGAGGAGGCAATGAGCAGTTCTTC. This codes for CASSHRLAGGGNEQFF.

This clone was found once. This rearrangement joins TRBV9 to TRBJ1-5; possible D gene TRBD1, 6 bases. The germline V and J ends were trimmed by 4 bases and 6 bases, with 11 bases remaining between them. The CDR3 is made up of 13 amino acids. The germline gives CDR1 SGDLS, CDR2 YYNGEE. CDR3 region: CASSLTGSQPQHF. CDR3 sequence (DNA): TGTGCCAGCAGCCTTACAGGGTCTCAGCCCCAGCATTTT.

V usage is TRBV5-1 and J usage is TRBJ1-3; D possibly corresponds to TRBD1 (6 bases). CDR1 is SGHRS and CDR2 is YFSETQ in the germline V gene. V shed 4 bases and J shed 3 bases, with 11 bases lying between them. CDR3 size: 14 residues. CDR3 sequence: CASSPNRDGNTIYF. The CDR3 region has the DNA TGCGCCAGCAGCCCCAACAGGGATGGAAACACCATATATTTT. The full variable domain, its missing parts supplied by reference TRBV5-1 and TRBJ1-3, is KAGVTQTPRYLIKTRGQQVTLSCSPISGHRSVSWYQQTPGQGLQFLFEYFSETQRNKGNFPGRFSGRQFSNSRSEMNVSTLELGDSALYLCASSPNRDGNTIYFGEGSWLTVV.

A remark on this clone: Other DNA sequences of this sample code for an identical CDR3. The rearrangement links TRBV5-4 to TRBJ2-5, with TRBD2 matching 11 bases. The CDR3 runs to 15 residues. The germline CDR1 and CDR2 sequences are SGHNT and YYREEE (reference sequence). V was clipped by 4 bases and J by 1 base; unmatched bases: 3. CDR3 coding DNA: TGTGCCAGCAGCCCCGGGACTAGCGGCCAAGAGACCCAGTACTTC. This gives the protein CASSPGTSGQETQYF. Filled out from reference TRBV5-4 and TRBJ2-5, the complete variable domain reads ETGVTQSPTHLIKTRGQQVTLRCSSQSGHNTVSWYQQALGQGPQFIFQYYREEENGRGNFPPRFSGLQFPNYSSELNVNALELDDSALYLCASSPGTSGQETQYFGPGTRLLVL.

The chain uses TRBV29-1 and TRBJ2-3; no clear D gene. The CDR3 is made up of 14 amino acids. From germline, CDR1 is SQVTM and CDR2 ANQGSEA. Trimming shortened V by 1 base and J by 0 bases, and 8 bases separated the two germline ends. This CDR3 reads CSVEVAASTDTQYF. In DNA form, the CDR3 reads TGCAGCGTTGAAGTCGCGGCTAGCACAGATACGCAGTATTTT.